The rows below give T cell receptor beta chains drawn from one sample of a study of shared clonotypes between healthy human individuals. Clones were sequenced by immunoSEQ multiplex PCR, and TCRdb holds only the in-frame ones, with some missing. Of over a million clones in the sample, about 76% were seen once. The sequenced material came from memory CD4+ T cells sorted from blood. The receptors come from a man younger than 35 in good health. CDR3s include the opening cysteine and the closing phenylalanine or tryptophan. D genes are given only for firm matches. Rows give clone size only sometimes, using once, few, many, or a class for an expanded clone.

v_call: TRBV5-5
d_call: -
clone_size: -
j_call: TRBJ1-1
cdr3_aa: CASVRPPQNTEAFF
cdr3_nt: TGTGCCAGCGTGAGACCCCCCCAGAACACTGAAGCTTTCTTT

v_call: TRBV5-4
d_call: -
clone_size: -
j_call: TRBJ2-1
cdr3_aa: CASSLVRGEQFF
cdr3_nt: TGTGCCAGCAGCCTGGTTAGAGGGGAGCAGTTCTTC

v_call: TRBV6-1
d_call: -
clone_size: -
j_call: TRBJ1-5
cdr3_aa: CASSEAPVYSNQPQHF
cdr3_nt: TGTGCCAGCAGTGAAGCGCCGGTATATAGCAATCAGCCCCAGCATTTT

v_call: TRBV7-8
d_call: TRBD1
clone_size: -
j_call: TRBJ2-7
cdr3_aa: CASSLQTGVYEQYF
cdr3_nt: TGTGCCAGCAGCCTCCAGACAGGGGTCTACGAGCAGTACTTC

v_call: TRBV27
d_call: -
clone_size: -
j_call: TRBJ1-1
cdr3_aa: CASSFQGGNTEAFF
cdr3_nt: TGTGCCAGCAGTTTTCAGGGAGGGAACACTGAAGCTTTCTTT

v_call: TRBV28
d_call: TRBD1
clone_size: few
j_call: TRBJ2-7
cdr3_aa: CASSPTGGWYEQYF
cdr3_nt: TGTGCCAGCAGCCCGACAGGGGGTTGGTACGAGCAGTACTTC

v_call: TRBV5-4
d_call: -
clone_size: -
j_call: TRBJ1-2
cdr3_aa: CASSLERHLYDGYTF
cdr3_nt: TGTGCCAGCAGCTTGGAGCGACACCTCTATGATGGCTACACCTTC

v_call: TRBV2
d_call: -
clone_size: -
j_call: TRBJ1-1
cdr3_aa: CASSSKGTNTEAFF
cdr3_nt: TGTGCCAGCAGTTCGAAGGGGACGAACACTGAAGCTTTCTTT

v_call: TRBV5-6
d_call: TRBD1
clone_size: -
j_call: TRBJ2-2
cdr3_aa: CASTKQGIGTGELFF
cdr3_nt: TGTGCCAGCACCAAACAGGGGATTGGAACCGGGGAGCTGTTTTTT

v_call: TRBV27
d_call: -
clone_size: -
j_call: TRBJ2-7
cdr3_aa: CASSLSAFSYEQYF
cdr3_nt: TGTGCCAGCAGTTTATCCGCCTTTTCCTACGAGCAGTACTTC

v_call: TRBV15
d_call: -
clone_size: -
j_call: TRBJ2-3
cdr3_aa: CATSSRGAGALDTQYF
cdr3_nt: TGTGCCACCAGCAGTAGGGGGGCGGGGGCTCTAGATACGCAGTATTTT

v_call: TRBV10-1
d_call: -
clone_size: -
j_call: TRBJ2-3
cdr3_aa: CASSGIGPTDTQYF
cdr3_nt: TGCGCCAGCAGTGGAATTGGGCCCACAGATACGCAGTATTTT

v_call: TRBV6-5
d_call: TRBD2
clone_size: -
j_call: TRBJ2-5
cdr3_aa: CASSYGIAGMETQYF
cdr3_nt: TGTGCCAGCAGTTACGGAATAGCGGGAATGGAGACCCAGTACTTC

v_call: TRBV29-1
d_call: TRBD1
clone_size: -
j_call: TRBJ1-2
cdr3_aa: CSVEDPGGGYGYTF
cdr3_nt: TGCAGCGTTGAAGATCCAGGGGGCGGCTATGGCTACACCTTC

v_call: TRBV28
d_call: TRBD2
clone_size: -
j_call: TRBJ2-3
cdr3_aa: CASRGLAGGQRDTQYF
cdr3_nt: TGTGCCAGCAGGGGACTAGCGGGAGGGCAGCGAGATACGCAGTATTTT

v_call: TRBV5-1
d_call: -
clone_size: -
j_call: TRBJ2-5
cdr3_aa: CASSLGGGAEKTQYF
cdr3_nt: TGCGCCAGCAGCTTGGGAGGGGGGGCCGAAAAGACCCAGTACTTC

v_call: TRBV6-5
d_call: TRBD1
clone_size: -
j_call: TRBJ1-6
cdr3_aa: CASSYGPTGGNSPLHF
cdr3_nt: TGTGCCAGCAGTTACGGACCGACAGGGGGCAATTCACCCCTCCACTTT

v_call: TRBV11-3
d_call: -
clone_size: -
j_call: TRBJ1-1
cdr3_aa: CASSLVRGGEAFF
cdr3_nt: TGTGCCAGCAGCTTAGTCAGGGGAGGTGAAGCTTTCTTT

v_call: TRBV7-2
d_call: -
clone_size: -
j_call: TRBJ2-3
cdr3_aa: CASSLIIDTQYF
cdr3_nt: TGTGCCAGCAGCTTAATTATAGATACGCAGTATTTT

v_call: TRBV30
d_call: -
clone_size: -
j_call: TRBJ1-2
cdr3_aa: CAWSVSNAGGYGYTF
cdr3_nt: TGTGCCTGGAGTGTTTCGAACGCGGGGGGCTATGGCTACACCTTC

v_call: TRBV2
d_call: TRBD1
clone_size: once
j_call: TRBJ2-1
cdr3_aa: CARGQEAIEQFF
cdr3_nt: TGTGCCAGGGGACAGGAGGCGATTGAGCAGTTCTTC

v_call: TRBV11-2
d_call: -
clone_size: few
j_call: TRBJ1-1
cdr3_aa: CASSSQGTGTEAFF
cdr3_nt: TGTGCCAGCAGTTCGCAGGGGACCGGTACTGAAGCTTTCTTT

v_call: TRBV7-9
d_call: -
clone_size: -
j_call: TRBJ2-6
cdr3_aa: CASSQSSGANVLTF
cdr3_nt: TGTGCCAGCAGCCAATCCTCTGGGGCCAACGTCCTGACTTTC

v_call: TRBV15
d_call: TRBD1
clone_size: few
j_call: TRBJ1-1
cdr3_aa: CATSTATGAAFF
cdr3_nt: TGTGCCACCAGCACGGCGACAGGGGCCGCTTTCTTT

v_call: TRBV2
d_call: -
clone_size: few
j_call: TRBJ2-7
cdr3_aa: CASSVGRGDYEQYF
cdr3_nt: TGTGCCAGCAGTGTTGGGAGGGGGGACTACGAGCAGTACTTC

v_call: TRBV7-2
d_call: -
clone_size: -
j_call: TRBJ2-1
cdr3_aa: CASRRGGVASYNEQFF
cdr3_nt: TGTGCCAGTAGAAGAGGTGGGGTGGCCTCCTACAATGAGCAGTTCTTC